Listed below are T cell receptor beta chains from one sample, sequenced in a study of blood T cell repertoires in COVID-19. Clones were sequenced by immunoSEQ multiplex PCR, and TCRdb holds only the in-frame ones, with some missing. The sample includes 60,000 to 85,000 clones, 91% seen only once; the top ten take 7.3%. Material: peripheral blood. These receptor sequences come from a man in his forties with COVID-19, enrolled during active disease. Both conserved end residues are part of each CDR3. A D gene is named only where the DNA matches it firmly. Only some rows state a clone size, as once, few, many or a class for expanded clones.

NA,13,TRBJ1-2,NA,TRBV2,CASSEGGAEGYTF,TGTGCCAGCAGTGAAGGGGGCGCGGAAGGCTACACCTTC
TRBD1,13,TRBJ1-6,NA,TRBV2,CASSSAGGSPLHF,TGTGCCAGCAGTTCCGCAGGGGGATCACCCCTCCACTTT
TRBD2,14,TRBJ2-3,NA,TRBV9,CASSGTSGTDTQYF,TGTGCCAGCAGCGGGACTAGCGGGACGGATACGCAGTATTTT
TRBD1,17,TRBJ1-1,NA,TRBV5-1,CASSLGPGTGANTEAFF,TGCGCCAGCAGCTTGGGTCCCGGGACAGGGGCTAACACTGAAGCTTTCTTT
TRBD1,17,TRBJ2-1,once,TRBV15,CATSRDLSGGTYNEQFF,TGTGCCACCAGCAGAGATTTGTCAGGGGGAACCTACAATGAGCAGTTCTTC
NA,16,TRBJ1-3,NA,TRBV30,CAWIGGDLTAGNTIYF,TGTGCCTGGATAGGGGGGGATTTGACGGCTGGAAACACCATATATTTT
TRBD1,14,TRBJ1-1,NA,TRBV27,CASSLQGAPREAFF,TGTGCCAGCAGTTTACAGGGGGCCCCTCGTGAAGCTTTCTTT
NA,13,TRBJ1-6,NA,TRBV7-9,CASSLSGNSPLHF,TGTGCCAGCAGCTTAAGCGGCAATTCACCCCTCCACTTT
NA,15,TRBJ1-5,NA,TRBV14,CASSQDGREDQPQHF,TGTGCCAGCAGCCAAGATGGCAGGGAGGATCAGCCCCAGCATTTT
NA,15,TRBJ1-2,once,TRBV13,CASSLGAGTNYGYTF,TGTGCCAGCAGCTTAGGTGCAGGGACTAACTATGGCTACACCTTC
TRBD1,14,TRBJ1-6,NA,TRBV3-1/TRBV3-2,CASSLRDRGTPLHF,TGTGCCAGCAGCCTAAGGGACAGGGGTACACCCCTCCACTTT
NA,14,TRBJ2-2,NA,TRBV7-6,CASSPSVTVGELFF,TGTGCCAGCAGCCCGTCAGTGACAGTCGGGGAGCTGTTTTTT
TRBD1,13,TRBJ2-7,NA,TRBV19,CASSRDRDGEQYF,TGTGCCAGTAGTCGGGACAGGGATGGAGAGCAGTACTTC
TRBD1,16,TRBJ1-6,once,TRBV28,CASSNAGTEMNSPLHF,TGTGCCAGCAGCAACGCCGGGACAGAGATGAATTCACCCCTCCACTTT